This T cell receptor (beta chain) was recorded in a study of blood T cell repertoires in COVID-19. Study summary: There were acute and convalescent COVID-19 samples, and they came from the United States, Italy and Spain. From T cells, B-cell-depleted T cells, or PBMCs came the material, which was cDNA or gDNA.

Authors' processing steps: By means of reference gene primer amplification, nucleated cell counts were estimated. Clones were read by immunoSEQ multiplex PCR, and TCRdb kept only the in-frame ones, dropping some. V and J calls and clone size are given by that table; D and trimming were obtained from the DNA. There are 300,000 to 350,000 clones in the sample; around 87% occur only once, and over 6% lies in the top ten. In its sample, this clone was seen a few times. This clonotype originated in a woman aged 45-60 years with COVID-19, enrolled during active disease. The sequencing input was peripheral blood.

CDR3 in amino acids: CASSFLRDRAYEQYF. In DNA form, the CDR3 reads TGCGCCAGCAGCTTCCTCCGGGACAGGGCCTACGAGCAGTACTTC. The V gene is TRBV5-1, the J gene TRBJ2-7; 9 bases match TRBD1. Germline assignment: CDR1 SGHRS and CDR2 YFSETQ. The CDR3 sequence is 15 residues long. V was pared by 2 bases and J by 2 bases, with 5 bases of the junction left unmatched.